This entry is about one TCR beta chain. Its antigen is unknown. The same CDR3 can be traced to other DNA sequences in this sample. The data are from a study of shared clonotypes between healthy human individuals. Study-wide results and limits: Sampling was confined to blood; repertoires within tissues likely differ. It was the non-shared clonotypes that had lower generation probabilities than clonotypes shared by all four donors.

The CDR3 consists of 14 residues. V was trimmed by 0 bases and J by 1 base, leaving 9 bases between them. Germline lookup yields CDR1 GTSNPN and CDR2 SVGIG (reference sequence). Original handling: ImmunoSEQ supplied junction-only sequences lacking quality scores, so filtering was different. The protocol was immunoSEQ multiplex PCR, while the TCRdb copy is restricted to in-frame clones and leaves out a portion. V, J and clone size derive from that table, while D and trimming were established from the DNA sequence. The sample lists roughly 2 million clones; 85% to 95% were seen once. The chain links TRBV30 to TRBJ1-1; no reliable D call. Sequencing input: naive CD4+ T cells sorted from blood. As for subset: CD45RA+ positively selected. The TCR originated in a man aged 18 to 35 in good health. The CDR3 DNA is TGTGCCTGGAGTGTAGGAGGAGGGAACACTGAAGCTTTCTTT. Amino acids: CAWSVGGGNTEAFF.